There are a few counts of the clone carrying this TCR beta chain. Its antigen remains unknown. This specimen belongs to a study of CD8 T cells in Susac syndrome. Study results and caveats: That the number of individuals in its TCR sequencing and HLA analysis was relatively small was acknowledged by the study.

With random hexamers, reverse transcription was performed on roughly 0.5 to 1 ug of RNA. A multiplex approach, immunoSEQ multiplex PCR, amplified TCR beta CDR3 across 54 Vbeta and 13 Jbeta. MiXCR was run by TCRdb on the immunoSEQ multiplex PCR reads, yielding one entry per CDR3 protein. Of about 200,000 distinct CDR3 sequences in the sample, around 95% were seen once. V was pared by 2 bases and J by 5 bases, with 0 bases of the junction left unmatched. The V gene's germline CDR1 is SGHTA and CDR2 FQGTGA. CDR3 length equals 13 residues. TCR beta sequencing covered blood CD8+ and CD4+ T cells. In contrast to the negatively isolated CD8+ and CD4+ T cells, TEMRA cells were FACS-enriched.

What was sequenced was CD4+ T cells from PBMCs. The TCR originated in a human donor with multiple sclerosis. The V call is TRBV7-3, the J call TRBJ2-1, with 7 bases that match TRBD1. CDR3 nucleotides: TGTGCCAGCAGCTTAGACAGGGACAATGAGCAGTTCTTC. This sequence encodes CASSLDRDNEQFF.